This note documents a single T cell receptor (beta chain) sequence. Its antigen is currently unknown. V lost 4 bases, J lost 3 bases, and 1 base stayed unmatched. CDR1 is MNHEY and CDR2 is SMNVEV in the germline V gene (reference sequence). The CDR3 is 15 amino acids. These data come from a study of T-cell reconstitution after alpha-beta-depleted transplantation in children. Unique molecular identifiers were incorporated when the TCRbeta library was constructed. MiXCR was run by TCRdb on the PCR reads, yielding one entry per CDR3 protein. The sample has around 420,000 distinct CDR3 sequences; 15% to 20% are singletons. Regarding the study as a whole: Reported findings indicate that, about two months after transplant, alpha-beta T cells came from several hundred expanded clones, which were derived from non-depleted graft cells.

This sequence was found in a boy in the first two years of life who had a stem cell transplant for Wiskott-Aldrich syndrome, so the T cells may come from the graft donor. The sample in question was PBMCs, mostly from graft donor cells, obtained 360 days after TCRalphabeta/CD19-depleted stem cell transplant. V gene TRBV27 combines with J gene TRBJ2-1; 12 bases are shared with TRBD2. The CDR3 loop is CASSWTSGVYNEQFF. The DNA for the CDR3 is TGTGCCAGCAGTTGGACTAGCGGGGTCTACAATGAGCAGTTCTTC.